The clone carrying this TCR beta chain was counted only a few times. Antigen unknown. This sample was included in a study of cytomegalovirus exposure and HLA in healthy donors. Study-wide background: Early release data held 85 million or so unique TCRs from HLA-typed donors.

Study-level findings and limits: TCR association rates varied by HLA locus in a later analysis, with DRB1 highest and HLA-C lowest.

It was with 60 Vbeta and 13 Jbeta primers that the PCR ran. The table came from immunoSEQ multiplex PCR; TCRdb's copy has only in-frame clones and leaves some out. The data show roughly 130,000 clones, about 74% seen once. Despite likely unrecorded immune exposures, the donors were nominally healthy at the time of sampling. The receptor was derived from a woman in her 50s in good health and CMV-seropositive. Sequenced material: PBMCs.

The CDR3 spells CASSESSYGYTF. The CDR3 coding sequence is TGCGCCAGCAGTGAGTCCTCGTATGGCTACACCTTC. V and J are TRBV10-1 and TRBJ1-2, with D unclear. The germline V and J ends were trimmed by 0 bases and 5 bases, with 4 bases remaining between them. The V gene's germline CDR1 is WNHNN and CDR2 SYGVQD (reference sequence). The CDR3 sequence is 12 residues long.